The clone carrying this T cell receptor beta chain appeared a single time. The target antigen is unknown. The PCR ran on 60 Vbeta and 13 Jbeta primers. The assay was immunoSEQ multiplex PCR, and TCRdb's table has in-frame clones only and misses some. The sample yields under 130,000 clones, about 83% seen once. The data belong to a study of cytomegalovirus exposure and HLA in healthy donors. Whole-study results and caveats: Cytomegalovirus-associated status was assigned to approximately 160 TCR beta chains. A later analysis showed HLA-associated TCR beta chains outstripping equally common others in clonal expansion. According to a later analysis, donors in an Asian-associated ancestry cluster reportedly had fewer N-insertions than the 666-donor mean. In a later analysis, at a false discovery rate of 0.05, under 20,000 TCR beta sequences were associated with HLA alleles.

Trimming took off 4 bases at V and 4 bases at J, with 16 bases between the two ends. This CDR3 spans 15 amino acids. Germline assignment: CDR1 SGHNT and CDR2 YENEEA. The chain is built from TRBV11-3 and TRBJ1-1, with D possibly being TRBD1 (6 bases). The source material was PBMCs. This TCR was recovered from a man in his late teens or twenties in good health and CMV-seronegative. CDR3 protein: CASSSPPRGRTEAFF. The DNA for the CDR3 is TGTGCCAGCAGCTCCCCGCCGCGGGGGCGCACTGAAGCTTTCTTT.